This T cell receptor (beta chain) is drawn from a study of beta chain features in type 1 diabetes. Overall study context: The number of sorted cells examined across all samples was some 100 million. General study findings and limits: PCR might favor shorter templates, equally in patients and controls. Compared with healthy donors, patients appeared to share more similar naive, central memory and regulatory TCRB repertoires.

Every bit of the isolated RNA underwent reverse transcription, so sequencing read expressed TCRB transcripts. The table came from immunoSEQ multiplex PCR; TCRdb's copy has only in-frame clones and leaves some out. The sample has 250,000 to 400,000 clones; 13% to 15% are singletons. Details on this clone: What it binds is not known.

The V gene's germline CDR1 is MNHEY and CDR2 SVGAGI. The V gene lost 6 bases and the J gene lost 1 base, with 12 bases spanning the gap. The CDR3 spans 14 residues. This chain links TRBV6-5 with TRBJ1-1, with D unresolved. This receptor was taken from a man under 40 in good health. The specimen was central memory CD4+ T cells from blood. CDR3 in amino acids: CASRDDGPNTEAFF. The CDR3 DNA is TGTGCCAGCAGAGACGACGGACCGAACACTGAAGCTTTCTTT.